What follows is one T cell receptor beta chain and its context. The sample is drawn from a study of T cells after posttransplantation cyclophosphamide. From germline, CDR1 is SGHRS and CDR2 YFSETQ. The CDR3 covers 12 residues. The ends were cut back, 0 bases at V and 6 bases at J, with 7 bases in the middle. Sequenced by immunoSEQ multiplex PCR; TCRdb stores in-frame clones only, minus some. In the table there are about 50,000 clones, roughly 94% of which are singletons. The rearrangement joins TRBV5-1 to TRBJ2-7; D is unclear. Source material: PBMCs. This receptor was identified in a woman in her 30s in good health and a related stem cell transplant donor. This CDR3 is CASSLEPSEQYF. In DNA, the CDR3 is TGCGCCAGCAGCTTGGAACCTAGCGAGCAGTACTTC.